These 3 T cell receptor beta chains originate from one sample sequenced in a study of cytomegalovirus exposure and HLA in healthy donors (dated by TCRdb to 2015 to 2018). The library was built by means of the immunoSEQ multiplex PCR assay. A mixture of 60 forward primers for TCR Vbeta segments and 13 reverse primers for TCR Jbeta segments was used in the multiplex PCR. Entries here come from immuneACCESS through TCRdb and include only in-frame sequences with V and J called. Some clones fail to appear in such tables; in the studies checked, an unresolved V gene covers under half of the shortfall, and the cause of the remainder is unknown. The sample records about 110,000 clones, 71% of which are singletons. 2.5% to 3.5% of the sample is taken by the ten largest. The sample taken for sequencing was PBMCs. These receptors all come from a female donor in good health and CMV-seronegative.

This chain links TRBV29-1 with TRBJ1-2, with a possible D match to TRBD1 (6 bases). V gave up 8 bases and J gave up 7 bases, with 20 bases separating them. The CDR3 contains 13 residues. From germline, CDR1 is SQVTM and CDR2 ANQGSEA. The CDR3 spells CSTQQGSGRGYTF. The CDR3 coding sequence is TGCAGCACCCAACAGGGTTCGGGTCGTGGCTACACCTTC.

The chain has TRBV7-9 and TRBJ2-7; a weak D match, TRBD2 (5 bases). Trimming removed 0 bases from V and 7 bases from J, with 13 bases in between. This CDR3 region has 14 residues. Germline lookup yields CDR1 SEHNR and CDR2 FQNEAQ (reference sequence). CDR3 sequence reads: CASSLASSPGEQYF. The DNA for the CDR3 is TGTGCCAGCAGCTTAGCCTCCTCACCGGGGGAGCAGTACTTC. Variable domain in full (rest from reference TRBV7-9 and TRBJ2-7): DTGVSQNPRHKITKRGQNVTFRCDPISEHNRLYWYRQTLGQGPEFLTYFQNEAQLEKSRLLSDRFSAERPKGSFSTLEIQRTEQGDSAMYLCASSLASSPGEQYFGPGTRLTVT.

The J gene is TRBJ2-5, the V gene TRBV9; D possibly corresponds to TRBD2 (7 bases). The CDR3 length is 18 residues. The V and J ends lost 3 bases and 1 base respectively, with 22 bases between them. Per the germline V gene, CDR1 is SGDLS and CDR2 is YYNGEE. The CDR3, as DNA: TGTGCCAGCAGCGGAGAGGGGGGGAGGGGGTCCAGCCAAGAGACCCAGTACTTC. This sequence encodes CASSGEGGRGSSQETQYF.